This is a list of T cell receptor beta chains from one sample in a study of T cell repertoires in cytomegalovirus infection. MiXCR, run by TCRdb on the reads, gives a single entry per CDR3 protein. The data show nearly 450,000 distinct CDR3 sequences, approximately 31% seen once. The specimen sequenced was PBMCs. All receptors come from a human donor in good health (CMV status not recorded). Some clones in this sample may be carry-over from other donors' samples. CDR3s include the opening cysteine and the closing phenylalanine or tryptophan. Fields, in order: J gene, V gene, clone size, D gene, CDR3 DNA, CDR3 protein. The D gene is left open where the match is weak. Expanded clones get a size class; other rows say once, few or many, or leave the size out.

j_call: TRBJ2-2
v_call: TRBV4-2
clone_size: NA
d_call: TRBD2
cdr3_nt: TGTGCCAGCAGCCAAGATCGGTGGAAGACTAGCGGGGGGAACACCGGGGAGCTGTTTTTT
cdr3_aa: CASSQDRWKTSGGNTGELFF

j_call: TRBJ1-2
v_call: TRBV7-9
clone_size: NA
d_call: NA
cdr3_nt: TGTGCCAGCAGCTTGCAGCCCCCGACAGGCGGCTATGGCTACACCTTC
cdr3_aa: CASSLQPPTGGYGYTF

j_call: TRBJ2-1
v_call: TRBV6-1
clone_size: many
d_call: NA
cdr3_nt: TGTGCCGCAGGGGCACCCCACAATGAGCAGTTCTTC
cdr3_aa: CAAGAPHNEQFF

j_call: TRBJ2-6
v_call: TRBV28
clone_size: NA
d_call: NA
cdr3_nt: TGTGCCAGCAGCCGACTGAGTTACTCTGGGGCCAACGTCCTGACTTTC
cdr3_aa: CASSRLSYSGANVLTF

j_call: TRBJ1-1
v_call: TRBV15
clone_size: NA
d_call: NA
cdr3_nt: TGTGCCACCAGCAGTGAAACAGGATCCGAAGCTTTCTTT
cdr3_aa: CATSSETGSEAFF

j_call: TRBJ2-2
v_call: TRBV20-1
clone_size: NA
d_call: TRBD1
cdr3_nt: TGCAGTGCCTCGGACAGGGTGACCGGGGAGCTGTTTTTT
cdr3_aa: CSASDRVTGELFF

j_call: TRBJ1-1
v_call: TRBV29-1
clone_size: NA
d_call: NA
cdr3_nt: TGCAGCGCGGTAAGGGGACGGGACACTGAAGATTTCTTT
cdr3_aa: CSAVRGRDTEDFF

j_call: TRBJ1-1
v_call: TRBV7-6
clone_size: few
d_call: NA
cdr3_nt: TGTGCCAGCAGCCACATCGGGGGGGCGGCTGAAGCTTTCTTT
cdr3_aa: CASSHIGGAAEAFF

j_call: TRBJ2-4
v_call: TRBV10-3
clone_size: NA
d_call: TRBD2
cdr3_nt: TGTGCCATCAGTGAGCCTAGCGGGGGGCCAACCCGACTAGCCAAAAACATTCAGTACTTC
cdr3_aa: CAISEPSGGPTRLAKNIQYF

j_call: TRBJ1-2
v_call: TRBV18
clone_size: NA
d_call: NA
cdr3_nt: TGTGCCAGCTCACCAGGGAATAACTATGGCTACACCTTC
cdr3_aa: CASSPGNNYGYTF

j_call: TRBJ2-7
v_call: TRBV27
clone_size: NA
d_call: NA
cdr3_nt: TGTGTCAGCCATCGCGTGGGGCAGGGATTCTACGAGCAGTACTTC
cdr3_aa: CVSHRVGQGFYEQYF

j_call: TRBJ2-2
v_call: TRBV6-2/TRBV6-3
clone_size: NA
d_call: NA
cdr3_nt: TGTGCCAGCAGTATAGTACTAGTTGCCACCGGGGAGCTGTTTTTT
cdr3_aa: CASSIVLVATGELFF

j_call: TRBJ2-3
v_call: TRBV29-1
clone_size: NA
d_call: NA
cdr3_nt: TGCAGCGTGGTTAAGACAGGAACAGATACGCAGTATTTT
cdr3_aa: CSVVKTGTDTQYF

j_call: TRBJ2-1
v_call: TRBV6-2/TRBV6-3
clone_size: few
d_call: TRBD2
cdr3_nt: TGTGCCAGCAGACGAGGGACTAGCGGGGTCAATGAGCAGTTCTTC
cdr3_aa: CASRRGTSGVNEQFF

j_call: TRBJ1-2
v_call: TRBV6-6
clone_size: NA
d_call: NA
cdr3_nt: TGTGCCAGCCTACTGGCGGGACGCGCGTCACATGGCTACACCTTC
cdr3_aa: CASLLAGRASHGYTF